The present entry profiles one T cell receptor (beta chain) with its context. Its antigen is currently unknown. The data belong to a study of shared clonotypes between healthy human individuals. Study-level information: Each donor's CD4 naive and CD4 memory cells filled three plates apiece, CD8 naive two, and CD8 memory one.

CD4+ cells were split into CD45RA+ naive and CD45RA-negative memory subsets. Whole-study findings and limits: In this cohort, only blood was sampled, and tissue repertoires likely differ.

V was shortened by 7 bases and J by 6 bases, with 14 bases between the two germline ends. This CDR3 region has 12 residues. Germline-derived CDR1 and CDR2 are SGHRS and YFSETQ. As handled by the study authors: Junction-only sequences without quality scores were provided by ImmunoSEQ, so filtering was different. Clones were sequenced by immunoSEQ multiplex PCR, and TCRdb holds only the in-frame ones, with some missing. V and J calls and clone size come straight from that table; D and trimming were deduced from the DNA. The repertoire has around 980,000 clones, about 84% of them found once; the top ten carry more than 0.55%.

The material sequenced was memory CD4+ T cells from PBMCs. Described subset: CD45RA-negative fraction. This clonotype was obtained from a man aged 18 to 30 in good health. Some clones in this sample may be carry-over from other donors' samples. This sequence joins TRBV5-1 and TRBJ2-7; D unresolved. The CDR3, as DNA: TGCGCCAGCGGGGTCGGTACGTTCGAGCAGTACTTC. Translated: CASGVGTFEQYF.